Listed here are 14 T cell receptor beta chains from one sample, sequenced in a study of metastatic and nonmetastatic thyroid tumors. Thyroid surgery had not been preceded by any treatment in any patient. TCRdb re-analyzed the PCR reads using MiXCR. The sample has 55,000 to 75,000 clones; 15% to 20% are singletons. Material: blood. All receptors derive from a female donor with papillary thyroid cancer or a benign thyroid nodule (not recorded which). Some clones in this sample may be carry-over from other donors' samples.

This clone was detected ten times or more. This chain connects TRBV20-1 to TRBJ2-3, with 12 bases that match TRBD1. CDR1 and CDR2 from the germline V gene are DFQATT and SNEGSKA (reference sequence). The CDR3 contains 15 residues. V was clipped by 6 bases and J by 7 bases; unmatched bases: 11. CDR3 sequence reads: CSASSLGQGAHTQYF. The CDR3 DNA reads TGCAGTGCGTCTTCTTTGGGACAGGGGGCCCATACGCAGTATTTT.

The chain uses TRBV3-1 and TRBJ1-3; D possibly corresponds to TRBD1 (5 bases). The CDR3 has 14 amino acids. Germline CDR1 is LGHDT and CDR2 is YNNKEL (reference sequence). V shed 7 bases and J shed 4 bases, with 14 bases lying between them. The CDR3 bases are TGTGCCAGCACCATAGGGGTGCAGGGAAACACCATATATTTT. Its translation: CASTIGVQGNTIYF.

This clone was picked up a small number of times. Its ends do not fully match the called genes, so a read error is possible. V gene TRBV6-2 or TRBV6-3 combines with J gene TRBJ2-7; a weak D match, TRBD1 (5 bases). Per germline, CDR1 MNHEY and CDR2 SVGEGT. CDR3 size: 15 residues. CDR3 in amino acids: CAISYSTDSAYEQYF. CDR3 bases: TGTGCCATCAGTTACTCGACAGACAGCGCCTACGAGCAGTACTTC.

This clone was seen at least ten times. The same CDR3 arises from other DNA sequences in this sample as well. The J gene is TRBJ2-5, the V gene TRBV2; 14 bases are a match to TRBD2. CDR3 size: 17 residues. Germline trimming cut 9 bases from V and 5 bases from J; bases unmatched to any gene: 14. CDR1 is SNHLY and CDR2 is FYNNEI in the germline V gene. Here the CDR3 reads CASSPGLAGVRGETQYF. In nucleotides, the CDR3 is TGTGCCAGTTCGCCGGGACTAGCGGGAGTTCGTGGGGAGACCCAGTACTTC. The full variable domain, in which reference TRBV2 and TRBJ2-5 provide the parts outside the CDR3, is EPEVTQTPSHQVTQMGQEVILRCVPISNHLYFYWYRQILGQKVEFLVSFYNNEISEKSEIFDDQFSVERPDGSNFTLKIRSTKLEDSAMYFCASSPGLAGVRGETQYFGPGTRLLVL.

This clone showed up many times. The V gene is TRBV3-1, the J gene TRBJ1-3; D is uncertain. CDR3 length equals 14 residues. Germline CDR1 is LGHDT and CDR2 is YNNKEL (reference sequence). V was cut by 4 bases and J by 0 bases, with 7 bases left in between. CDR3 bases: TGTGCCAGCAGCCGGCAGAACTCTGGAAACACCATATATTTT. This codes for CASSRQNSGNTIYF.

The rearrangement links TRBV24-1 to TRBJ2-1, with D uncertain. Germline V lookup: CDR1 KGHDR, CDR2 SFDVKD. The CDR3 sequence is 11 residues long. Trimming cost V 7 bases and J 6 bases, with 6 bases left between them. The CDR3 nucleotides read TGTGCCACCAGCCAGTTCAATGAGCAGTTCTTC. It translates to CATSQFNEQFF.

This clone was seen ten or more times. This chain connects TRBV19 to TRBJ2-7, with D unclear. Germline V gene lookup returns CDR1 LNHDA and CDR2 SQIVND (reference sequence). Trimming pared 5 bases from V and 4 bases from J, leaving 12 bases between. There are 13 residues in the CDR3. The CDR3 here is CASSQQVRYEQYF. The DNA of the CDR3 is TGTGCCAGTAGTCAGCAGGTACGATACGAGCAGTACTTC.

This clone was seen many times. The chain couples TRBV2 to TRBJ2-3; D perhaps matches TRBD1 (6 bases). CDR3 length equals 12 residues. Trimming pared 6 bases from V and 5 bases from J, leaving 9 bases between. Per the germline V gene, CDR1 is SNHLY and CDR2 is FYNNEI. CDR3 region: CASRTGVDTQYF. The CDR3 coding sequence is TGTGCCAGCAGGACAGGAGTAGATACGCAGTATTTT.

This clone was counted many times. This chain uses TRBV19 with TRBJ1-5; D call uncertain. There are 14 residues in the CDR3. Deletions cut 0 bases from V and 7 bases from J, with 10 bases between. CDR1 and CDR2 (germline): LNHDA, SQIVND (reference sequence). DNA of the CDR3: TGTGCCAGTAGTATAGAGGGTAGATGGCAGCCCCAGCATTTT. It specifies CASSIEGRWQPQHF.

The chain employs TRBV20-1 and TRBJ1-5; 8 bases align to TRBD1. V lost 0 bases, J lost 4 bases, and 5 bases stayed unmatched. Germline assignment: CDR1 DFQATT and CDR2 SNEGSKA (reference sequence). CDR3 length: 15 amino acids. The CDR3 is CSARERQGINQPQHF. As DNA, the CDR3 is TGCAGTGCTAGAGAGCGACAGGGGATAAATCAGCCCCAGCATTTT.

This clone occurred many times. J is TRBJ2-1 and V is TRBV10-3; 14 bases match TRBD2. V trimming: 4 bases; J trimming: 9 bases; junction bases outside the gene matches: 8. Germline assignment: CDR1 ENHRY and CDR2 SYGVKD. CDR3 size: 16 residues. CDR3 region: CAISVAGTSGSSEQFF. Here the CDR3 DNA reads TGTGCCATCAGTGTAGCCGGGACTAGCGGGAGTAGTGAGCAGTTCTTC.

Ten or more counts support this clone. The CDR3 nucleotides are TGCAGCGTTGAAGATCGGGGTGTTCGAGAGACCCAGTACTTC. Its protein product is CSVEDRGVRETQYF. This sequence joins TRBV29-1 and TRBJ2-5; D possibly corresponds to TRBD2 (5 bases). This CDR3 is 14 amino acids long. V gave up 0 bases and J gave up 4 bases, with 12 bases separating them. Looked up from germline, CDR1 is SQVTM and CDR2 is ANQGSEA.

This clone was counted at least ten times. The chain's CDR3 is CSARDFPGQGRSPLHF. The DNA of the CDR3 is TGCAGTGCTAGAGATTTTCCGGGACAGGGTCGATCACCCCTCCACTTT. This sequence joins TRBV20-1 and TRBJ1-6, with 9 nucleotides matching TRBD1. V lost 0 bases and J lost 10; bases outside the gene matches: 10. This CDR3 is 16 amino acids long. Germline V gives CDR1 DFQATT, CDR2 SNEGSKA (reference sequence).

This clone was seen ten or more times. The chain is built from TRBV11-3 and TRBJ2-5; TRBD2 agrees at 7 bases. The germline gives CDR1 SGHNT, CDR2 YENEEA. The CDR3 is 16 residues long. With 1 base clipped from V and 7 bases from J, the junction kept 12 bases outside the gene matches. CDR3 sequence reads: CASSLGGGSDFGTQYF. The CDR3 DNA reads TGTGCCAGCAGCTTAGGAGGCGGGAGTGATTTTGGGACCCAGTACTTC.